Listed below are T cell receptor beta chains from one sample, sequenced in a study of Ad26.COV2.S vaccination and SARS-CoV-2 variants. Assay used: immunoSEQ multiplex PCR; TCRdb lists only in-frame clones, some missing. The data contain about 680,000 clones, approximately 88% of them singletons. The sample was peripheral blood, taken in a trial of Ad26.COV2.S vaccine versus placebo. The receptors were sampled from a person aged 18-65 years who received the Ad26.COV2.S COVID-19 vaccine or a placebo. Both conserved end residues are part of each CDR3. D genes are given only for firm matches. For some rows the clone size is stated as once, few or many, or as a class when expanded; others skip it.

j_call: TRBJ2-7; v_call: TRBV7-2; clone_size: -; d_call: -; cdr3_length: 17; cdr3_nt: TGTGCCAGCAGCTTTGGAGCCGGGAGACGGGGGCCCTACGAGCAGTACTTC; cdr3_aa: CASSFGAGRRGPYEQYF
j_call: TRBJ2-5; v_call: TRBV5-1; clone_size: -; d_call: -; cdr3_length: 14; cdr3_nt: TGCGCCAGCAGCCTCGGGACACTCCAAGAGACCCAGTACTTC; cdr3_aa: CASSLGTLQETQYF
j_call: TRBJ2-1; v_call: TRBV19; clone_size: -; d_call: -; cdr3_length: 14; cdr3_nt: TGTGCCAGTAGTCGGTCGGGAACCTACAATGAGCAGTTCTTC; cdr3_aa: CASSRSGTYNEQFF
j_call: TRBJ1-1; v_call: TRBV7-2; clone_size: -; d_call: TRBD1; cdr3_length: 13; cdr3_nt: TGTGCCAGCAGCTTCCCCACAGGGGCGGAAGCTTTCTTT; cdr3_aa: CASSFPTGAEAFF
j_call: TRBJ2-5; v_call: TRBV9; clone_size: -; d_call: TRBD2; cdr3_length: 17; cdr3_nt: TGTGCCAGCAGCGAGGGACTAGCGGGGGGGCTACAAGAGACCCAGTACTTC; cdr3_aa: CASSEGLAGGLQETQYF
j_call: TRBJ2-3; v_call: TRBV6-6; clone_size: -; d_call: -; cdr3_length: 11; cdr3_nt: TGTGCCAGCCATATCTTTGATACGCAGTATTTT; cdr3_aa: CASHIFDTQYF
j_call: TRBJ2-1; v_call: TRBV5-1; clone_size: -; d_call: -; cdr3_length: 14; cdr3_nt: TGCGCCAGCAGCTTGGGATCCCTTTTCAATGAGCAGTTCTTC; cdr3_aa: CASSLGSLFNEQFF
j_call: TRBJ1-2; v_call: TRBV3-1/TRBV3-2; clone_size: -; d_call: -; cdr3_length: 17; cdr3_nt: TGTGCCAGCAGCCAAGCCATTGCCCGGGAGGGTATCTATGGCTACACCTTC; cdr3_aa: CASSQAIAREGIYGYTF
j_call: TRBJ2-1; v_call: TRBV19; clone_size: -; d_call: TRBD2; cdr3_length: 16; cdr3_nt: TGTGCCAGTAGCCTCATGGGGACTAGTAATTACAATGAGCAGTTCTTC; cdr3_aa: CASSLMGTSNYNEQFF
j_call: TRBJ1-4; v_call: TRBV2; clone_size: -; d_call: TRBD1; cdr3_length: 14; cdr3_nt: TGTGCCAGCAGTCCGGACAGGGTCAGGGAAAAACTGTTTTTT; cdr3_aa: CASSPDRVREKLFF
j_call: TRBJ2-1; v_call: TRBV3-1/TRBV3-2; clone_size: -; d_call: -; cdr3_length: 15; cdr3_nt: TGTGCCAGCAGCCAAGAGGAGGACTATTACAATGAGCAGTTCTTC; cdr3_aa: CASSQEEDYYNEQFF
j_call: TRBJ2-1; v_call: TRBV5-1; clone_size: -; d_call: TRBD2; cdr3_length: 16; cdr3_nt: TGCGCCAGCAGTGTTGACATAGCGGGAGGGTACAATGAGCAGTTCTTC; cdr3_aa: CASSVDIAGGYNEQFF
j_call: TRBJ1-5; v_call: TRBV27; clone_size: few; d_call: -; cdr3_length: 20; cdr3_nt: TGTGCCAGCAGTTTATCGTCAAATGAAAGGGAGGCAGGTTACAATCAGCCCCAGCATTTT; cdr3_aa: CASSLSSNEREAGYNQPQHF
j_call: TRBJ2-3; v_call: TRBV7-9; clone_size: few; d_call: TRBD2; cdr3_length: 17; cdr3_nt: TGTGCCAGCAGCACGAGGACTAGCCGGAGCGTCACAGATACGCAGTATTTT; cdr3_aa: CASSTRTSRSVTDTQYF
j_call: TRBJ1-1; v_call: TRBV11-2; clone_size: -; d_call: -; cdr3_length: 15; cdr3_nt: TGTGCCAGCAGCTTAGTCCCCGAGCCGTCGACTGAAGCTTTCTTT; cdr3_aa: CASSLVPEPSTEAFF
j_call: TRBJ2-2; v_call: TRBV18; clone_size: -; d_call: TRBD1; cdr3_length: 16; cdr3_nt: TGTGCCAGCTCACCTCTCGGGACAGGGAACACCGGGGAGCTGTTTTTT; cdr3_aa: CASSPLGTGNTGELFF
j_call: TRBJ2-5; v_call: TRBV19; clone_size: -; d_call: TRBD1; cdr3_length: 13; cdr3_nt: TGTGCCAGTAGTTCGGCAGGGGGAGAGACCCAGTACTTC; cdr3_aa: CASSSAGGETQYF
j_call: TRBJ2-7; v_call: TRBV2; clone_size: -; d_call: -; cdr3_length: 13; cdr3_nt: TGTGCCAGCAGTGCTAACAGGGCCTACGAGCAGTACTTC; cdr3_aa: CASSANRAYEQYF
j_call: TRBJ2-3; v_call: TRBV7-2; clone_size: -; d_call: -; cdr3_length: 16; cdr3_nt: TGTGCCAGCAGCTTAGTGGTGGGGGGCCCGGGAGATACGCAGTATTTT; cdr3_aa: CASSLVVGGPGDTQYF
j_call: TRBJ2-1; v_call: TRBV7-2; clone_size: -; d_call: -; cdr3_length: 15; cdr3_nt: TGTGCCAGTACCGGTGGGGGCGCGTCCTACAATGAGCAGTTCTTC; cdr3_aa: CASTGGGASYNEQFF
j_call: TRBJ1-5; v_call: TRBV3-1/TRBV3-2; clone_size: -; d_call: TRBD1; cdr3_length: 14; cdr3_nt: TGTGCCAGCAGCCAAGCTGGACAGGGTCAGCCCCAGCATTTT; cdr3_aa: CASSQAGQGQPQHF
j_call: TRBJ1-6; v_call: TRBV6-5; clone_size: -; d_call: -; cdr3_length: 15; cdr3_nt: TGTGCCAGCAGTCCAGGTTCGGCTACCAATTCACCCCTCCACTTT; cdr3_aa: CASSPGSATNSPLHF
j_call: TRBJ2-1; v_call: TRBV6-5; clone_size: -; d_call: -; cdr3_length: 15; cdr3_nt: TGTGCCAGCAGTCTCAGACAGGTCCGTTACAATGAGCAGTTCTTC; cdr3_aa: CASSLRQVRYNEQFF
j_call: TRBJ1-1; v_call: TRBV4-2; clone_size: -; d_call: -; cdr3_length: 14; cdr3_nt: TGTGCCAGCAGCCCGGGAGACCTGAACACTGAAGCTTTCTTT; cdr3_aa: CASSPGDLNTEAFF
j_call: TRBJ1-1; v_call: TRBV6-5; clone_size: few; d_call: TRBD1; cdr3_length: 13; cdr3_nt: TGTGCCAGCAGGCGGACAGGGGGCGGGCGAACTTTCTTT; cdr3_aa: CASRRTGGGRTFF
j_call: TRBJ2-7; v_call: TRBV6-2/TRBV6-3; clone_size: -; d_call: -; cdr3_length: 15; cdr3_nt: TGTGCCAGCAGTTACTTAACACCTGGTGCCTACGAGCAGTACTTC; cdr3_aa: CASSYLTPGAYEQYF
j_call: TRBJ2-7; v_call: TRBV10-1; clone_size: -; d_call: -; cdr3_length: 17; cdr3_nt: TGCGCCAGCAGTGAGCCCGGGCCAGGGCAGGGGCCCTACGAGCAGTACTTC; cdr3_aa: CASSEPGPGQGPYEQYF
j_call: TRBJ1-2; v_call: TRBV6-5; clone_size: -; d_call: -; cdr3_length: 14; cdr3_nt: TGTGCCAGCAGTTACGCCGGGAATAACTATGGCTACACCTTC; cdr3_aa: CASSYAGNNYGYTF
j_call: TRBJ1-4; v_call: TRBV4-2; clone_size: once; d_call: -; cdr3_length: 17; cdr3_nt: TGTGCCAGCAGCCAAGATTCCCCCAGTGCAACTAATGAAAAACTGTTTTTT; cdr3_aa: CASSQDSPSATNEKLFF
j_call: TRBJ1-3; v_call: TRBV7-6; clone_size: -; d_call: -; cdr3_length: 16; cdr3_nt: TGTGCCAGCAGCTTAGCAGGGCAGAATAATGGAAACACCATATATTTT; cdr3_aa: CASSLAGQNNGNTIYF
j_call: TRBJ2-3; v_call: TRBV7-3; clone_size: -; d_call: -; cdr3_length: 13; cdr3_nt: TGTGCCAGCAGCCTACGGGACACAGATACGCAGTATTTT; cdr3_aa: CASSLRDTDTQYF
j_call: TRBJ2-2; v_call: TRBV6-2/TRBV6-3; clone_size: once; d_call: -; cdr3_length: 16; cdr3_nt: TGTGCCAGCAGTTACTCTCGGGGCGGTAGCACCGGGGAGCTGTTTTTT; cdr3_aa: CASSYSRGGSTGELFF
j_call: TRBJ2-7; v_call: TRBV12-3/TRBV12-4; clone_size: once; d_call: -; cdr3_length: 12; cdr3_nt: TGTGCCAGCAGTTGGGGAATCTACGAGCAGTACTTC; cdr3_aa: CASSWGIYEQYF
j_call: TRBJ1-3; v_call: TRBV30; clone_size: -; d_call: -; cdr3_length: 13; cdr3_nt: TGTGCCTGGAGCGTGAACCTCGGAAACACCATATATTTT; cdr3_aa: CAWSVNLGNTIYF
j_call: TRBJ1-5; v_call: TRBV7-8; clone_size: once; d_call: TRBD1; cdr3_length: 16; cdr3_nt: TGTGCCAGCAGCTTAGGACAGGGGGCAAGCAATCAGCCCCAGCATTTT; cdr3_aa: CASSLGQGASNQPQHF
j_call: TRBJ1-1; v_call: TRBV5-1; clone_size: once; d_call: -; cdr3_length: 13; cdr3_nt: TGCGCCAGCAGCTCCACACCGAACACTGAAGCTTTCTTT; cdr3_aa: CASSSTPNTEAFF
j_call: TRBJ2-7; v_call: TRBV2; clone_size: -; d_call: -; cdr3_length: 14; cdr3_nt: TGTGCCAGCAGTGAATCGGGATTCCCCTACGAGCAGTACTTC; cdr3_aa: CASSESGFPYEQYF
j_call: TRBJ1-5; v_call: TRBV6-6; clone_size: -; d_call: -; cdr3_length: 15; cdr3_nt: TGTGCCAGCAGCCCGGGACGGCCTAGCAATCAGCCCCAGCATTTT; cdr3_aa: CASSPGRPSNQPQHF
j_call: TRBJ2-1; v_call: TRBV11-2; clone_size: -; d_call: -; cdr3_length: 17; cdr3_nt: TGTGCCAGCAGCTTAGAAGCCTTGGGCAGGTTTAACAATGAGCAGTTCTTC; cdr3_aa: CASSLEALGRFNNEQFF
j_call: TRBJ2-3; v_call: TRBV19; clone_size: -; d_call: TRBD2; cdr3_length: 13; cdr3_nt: TGTGCCAGTAGTGCGGGGGGGGTAGATACGCAGTATTTT; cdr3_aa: CASSAGGVDTQYF
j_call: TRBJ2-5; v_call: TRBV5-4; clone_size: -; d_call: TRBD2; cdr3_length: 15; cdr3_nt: TGTGCCAGCAGTCATAGCGGGGGGCAGAAAGAGACCCAGTACTTC; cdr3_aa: CASSHSGGQKETQYF
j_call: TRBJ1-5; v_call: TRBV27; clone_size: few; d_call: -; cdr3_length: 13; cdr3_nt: TGTGCCAGCAGCATGGGGGGCCATCAGCCCCAGCATTTT; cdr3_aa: CASSMGGHQPQHF
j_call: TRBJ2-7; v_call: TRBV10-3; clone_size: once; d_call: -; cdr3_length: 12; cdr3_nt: TGTGCCATCGGGGACGGTTCCTACGAGCAGTACTTC; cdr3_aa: CAIGDGSYEQYF
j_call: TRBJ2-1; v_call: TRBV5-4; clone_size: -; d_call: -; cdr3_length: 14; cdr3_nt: TGTGCCAGCAGCCGGATGGGGGCCTTAAATGAGCAGTTCTTC; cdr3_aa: CASSRMGALNEQFF
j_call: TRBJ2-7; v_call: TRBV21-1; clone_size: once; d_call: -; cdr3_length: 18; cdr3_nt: TGTGCCAGCAGCAAAGGGGGATTACTGACTAGCGGTTCCTACGAGCAGTACTTC; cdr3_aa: CASSKGGLLTSGSYEQYF
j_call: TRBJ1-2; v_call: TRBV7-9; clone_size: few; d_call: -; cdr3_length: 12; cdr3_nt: TGTGCCAGCAGCTTAGAGGGTGGTGGCTACACCTTC; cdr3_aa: CASSLEGGGYTF
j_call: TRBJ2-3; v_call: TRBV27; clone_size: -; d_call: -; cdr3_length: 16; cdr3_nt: TGTGCCAGCAGGCCCTATGGGGGAGGTGCTGGGGATACGCAGTATTTT; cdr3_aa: CASRPYGGGAGDTQYF
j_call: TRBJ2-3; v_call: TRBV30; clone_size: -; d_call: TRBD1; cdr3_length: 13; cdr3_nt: TGTGCCTGGAGTTCTCGGGACAGGGGGTCGCAGTATTTT; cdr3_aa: CAWSSRDRGSQYF
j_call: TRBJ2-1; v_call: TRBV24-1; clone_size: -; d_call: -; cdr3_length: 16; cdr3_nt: TGTGCCACCAGTGATTTGGGCAGGGGGGGATACAATGAGCAGTTCTTC; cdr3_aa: CATSDLGRGGYNEQFF
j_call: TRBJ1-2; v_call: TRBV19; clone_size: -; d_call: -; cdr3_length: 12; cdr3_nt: TGTGCCAGTAGTCCCCGGAGCGATGGCTACACCTTC; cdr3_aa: CASSPRSDGYTF
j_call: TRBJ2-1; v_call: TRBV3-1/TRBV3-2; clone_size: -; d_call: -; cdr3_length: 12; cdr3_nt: TGTGCCAGCAGCCACGCAGGCAATGAGCAGTTCTTC; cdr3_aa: CASSHAGNEQFF
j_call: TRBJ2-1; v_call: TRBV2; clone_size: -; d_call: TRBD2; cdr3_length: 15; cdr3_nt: TGTGCCAGCAGGTCTAGCGGGGTCTCCTACAATGAGCAGTTCTTC; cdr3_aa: CASRSSGVSYNEQFF
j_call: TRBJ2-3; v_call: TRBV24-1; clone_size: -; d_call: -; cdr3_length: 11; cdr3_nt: TGTGCCACCAGTGATGTAGATACGCAGTATTTT; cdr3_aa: CATSDVDTQYF
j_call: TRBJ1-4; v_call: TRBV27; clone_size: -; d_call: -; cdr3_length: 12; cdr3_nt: TGTGCCAGCAGTTTGGGGGGTGAAAAACTGTTTTTT; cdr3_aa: CASSLGGEKLFF
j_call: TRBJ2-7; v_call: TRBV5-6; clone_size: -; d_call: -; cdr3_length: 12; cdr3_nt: TGTGCCAGCAGCTTGAGGGACTACGAGCAGTACTTC; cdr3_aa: CASSLRDYEQYF